This passage covers 12 T cell receptor beta chains from one sample sequenced in a study of blood T cell repertoires in COVID-19. The data were produced by immunoSEQ multiplex PCR, yet TCRdb's version contains in-frame clones alone and is incomplete. The sample carries about 200,000 clones, 85% to 90% recorded once. Sequencing input: peripheral blood. Receptors originate from a woman aged 65 to 85 with acute or convalescent COVID-19.

Only a few counts were recorded for this clone. This chain uses TRBV7-6 with TRBJ1-5; no reliable D call. The CDR3 runs to 16 residues. With 0 bases removed from V and 4 bases from J, the gap between germline ends came to 13 bases. Germline lookup yields CDR1 SGHVS and CDR2 FNYEAQ. The CDR3 sequence is CASSLAPGNGNQPQHF. In DNA, the CDR3 is TGTGCCAGCAGCTTAGCCCCCGGGAATGGGAATCAGCCCCAGCATTTT.

The chain couples TRBV19 to TRBJ2-1; no firm D call. Germline lookup yields CDR1 LNHDA and CDR2 SQIVND (reference sequence). The CDR3 extends over 15 amino acids. Trimming pared 3 bases from V and 4 bases from J, leaving 13 bases between. Here the CDR3 reads CASSIPSAKYNEQFF. CDR3 nucleotide sequence: TGTGCCAGTAGTATTCCGAGCGCGAAGTACAATGAGCAGTTCTTC.

V usage is TRBV5-4 and J usage is TRBJ1-1; D remains unclear. This CDR3 region has 15 residues. Germline-derived CDR1 and CDR2 are SGHNT and YYREEE (reference sequence). V was shortened by 1 base and J by 6 bases, with 16 bases between the two germline ends. The DNA of the CDR3 is TGTGCCAGCAGCTTGCTCGACGGAGGGAGGGCTGAAGCTTTCTTT. As protein: CASSLLDGGRAEAFF. The whole variable domain, filled in from reference TRBV5-4 and TRBJ1-1, reads ETGVTQSPTHLIKTRGQQVTLRCSSQSGHNTVSWYQQALGQGPQFIFQYYREEENGRGNFPPRFSGLQFPNYSSELNVNALELDDSALYLCASSLLDGGRAEAFFGQGTRLTVV.

This chain connects TRBV7-8 to TRBJ2-3; D is possibly TRBD2 (5 bases). This CDR3 has 14 residues. V lost 0 bases and J 2 bases, leaving 6 bases between the germline ends. Germline-derived CDR1 and CDR2 are SGHVS and FQNEAQ. The CDR3: CASSLAGLTDTQYF. CDR3 nucleotides: TGTGCCAGCAGCTTAGCCGGACTCACAGATACGCAGTATTTT.

The CDR3 region has the DNA TGTGCCAGCAGCTCGACGGGATACACAGATACGCAGTATTTT. This codes for CASSSTGYTDTQYF. The chain employs TRBV7-9 and TRBJ2-3, with TRBD2 as a possible D gene (5 bases). With 4 bases removed from V and 2 bases from J, the gap between germline ends came to 10 bases. Germline V CDR1 and CDR2: SEHNR, FQNEAQ (reference sequence). This CDR3 contains 14 residues.

The rearrangement links TRBV11-3 to TRBJ2-2; D is uncertain. The CDR3 totals 13 residues. Germline CDR1 reads SGHNT; CDR2 reads YENEEA. Deletions cut 1 base from V and 6 bases from J, with 6 bases between. The CDR3 sequence is CASSLVSAGELFF. In DNA, the CDR3 is TGTGCCAGCAGCTTAGTGAGCGCCGGGGAGCTGTTTTTT.

In this sample, this clone turned up once. The genes are TRBV7-2 and TRBJ2-7; unclear D gene. The germline V and J ends were trimmed by 5 bases and 0 bases, with 11 bases remaining between them. Germline CDR1 SGHTA, CDR2 FQGNSA. The CDR3 has 14 amino acids. Here the CDR3 reads CASSPERSSYEQYF. The CDR3 DNA reads TGTGCCAGCAGCCCCGAAAGGAGCTCCTACGAGCAGTACTTC.

The rearrangement links TRBV7-2 to TRBJ1-5; D not certain. The CDR3 is 16 amino acids. V was shortened by 1 base and J by 0 bases, with 10 bases between the two germline ends. CDR1 SGHTA and CDR2 FQGNSA come from the germline V gene. DNA for the CDR3: TGTGCCAGCAGCTTAGGCGGGCGGTATAGCAATCAGCCCCAGCATTTT. Translation: CASSLGGRYSNQPQHF.

This sequence joins TRBV6-2 or TRBV6-3 and TRBJ2-7, with TRBD1 matching over 9 bases. With 0 bases clipped from V and 6 bases from J, the junction kept 12 bases outside the gene matches. Germline CDR1 and CDR2: MNHEY and SVGEGT. This CDR3 region has 17 residues. CDR3 amino acids: CASSYSKVGTGTSEQYF. CDR3 DNA sequence: TGTGCCAGCAGTTACTCGAAAGTGGGGACAGGGACGTCCGAGCAGTACTTC.

In regard to this clone: Other DNA sequences from this sample encode an identical CDR3 as well. V usage is TRBV19 and J usage is TRBJ1-1, with TRBD1 as a possible D gene (5 bases). Trimming removed 6 bases at V and 7 bases at J, with 9 bases between. The CDR3 loop spans 11 amino acids. Germline CDR1 is LNHDA and CDR2 is SQIVND (reference sequence). The CDR3 DNA sequence: TGTGCCAGTAGGGTGACAGATGAAGCTTTCTTT. It specifies CASRVTDEAFF. Using reference TRBV19 and TRBJ1-1 for the parts outside the CDR3, the full variable domain is DGGITQSPKYLFRKEGQNVTLSCEQNLNHDAMYWYRQDPGQGLRLIYYSQIVNDFQKGDIAEGYSVSREKKESFPLTVTSAQKNPTAFYLCASRVTDEAFFGQGTRLTVV.

This clone has just a few counts. This rearrangement joins TRBV7-9 to TRBJ2-5, with 8 bases that match TRBD1. Germline values: CDR1 SEHNR, CDR2 FQNEAQ (reference sequence). V was clipped by 3 bases and J by 4 bases; unmatched bases: 10. This CDR3 has 16 residues. The CDR3 region has the DNA TGTGCCAGCAGCTTCTCGACAGGGGTAAGGAGAGAGACCCAGTACTTC. Its translation is CASSFSTGVRRETQYF.

In this sample, this clone turned up once. Other DNA variants within this sample encode the same CDR3. V and J are TRBV6-5 and TRBJ2-7, with 7 bases lining up with TRBD1. V was clipped by 6 bases and J by 2 bases; unmatched bases: 4. The germline V gene has CDR1 MNHEY and CDR2 SVGAGI. This CDR3 spans 13 amino acids. The CDR3 here is CASSRTGPYEQYF. DNA for the CDR3: TGTGCCAGCAGCCGGACAGGACCCTACGAGCAGTACTTC.